This T cell receptor beta chain is drawn from a study of shared clonotypes between healthy human individuals (dated by TCRdb to 2020 to 2022). In the study overall: The cohort included three men and a couple of women between 18 and 49 years of age. For each donor, CD4 naive and CD4 memory were each given three plates, CD8 naive was given two plates, and CD8 memory was given one plate. The study deeply sequenced blood TCR repertoires of five healthy adults to estimate repertoire size and the extent of clonotype sharing between individuals. To increase sequencing depth and limit assay-specific biases, TCR repertoire library preparation and sequencing were carried out by different laboratories using diverse techniques. Between about 0.8 and 9.5 billion PBMCs per donor were obtained by leukapheresis.

Concerning this clone: Its antigen remains unidentified. Base qualities are not at hand, and no much larger clone is one base apart.

Overall results and qualifications from the work: Even with the large sequencing depth, rarefaction of the sorted-subset datasets indicated that sequencing was incomplete. Pairwise subsampling indicated that sequencing depth was expected to affect the degree of clonotype sharing among donors. Naive subsets generally had larger estimated clonotype richness than memory subsets. Sampling was restricted to blood, and TCR repertoires in tissue are likely to differ from TCR repertoires in blood. Clonotypes shared by all four sorted-subset donors showed higher generation probabilities than non-shared clonotypes. Approximately 5% of naive CD4, 3.5% of naive CD8, about 2.1% of memory CD4, and less than 0.45% of memory CD8 clonotypes were shared across several donors. Because the study included a small number of donors, the genetic and exposure-history diversity represented was limited.

V is clipped by 2 bases and J by 0 bases, and the sequence between their germline boundaries is 9 bases long. The germline V gene (reference sequence) provides CDR1 SGHNT and CDR2 YYREEE. There are 14 amino acids in the CDR3, from cysteine to phenylalanine inclusive. CDR3 DNA is the only sequence kept; it has 42 bases, read in frame from the first base. TCR CDR3 regions were amplified from genomic DNA by multiplex PCR using the deep immunoSEQ assay. Extracted genomic DNA from each cell subset was distributed evenly across all wells of several immunoSEQ 96-well plates, and each plate was treated as a replicate. Each replicate PCR for sorted subsets received about 220 ng genomic DNA, equal to tens of thousands of T cell genomes. Purified libraries were measured with a Qubit 3.0 fluorometer, size-checked on a Bioanalyzer 2100, and measured again with the KAPA Library Quantification kit. Every immunoSEQ 96-well plate was sequenced on a separate single-read 150-cycle Illumina NextSeq 550 flow cell. The study's own analysis went as follows. Because only junctional sequences without quality scores were contained in the immunoSEQ output, filtering matching that applied to full-length reads could not be performed. Sequences were annotated with PyIR, a Python wrapper for IgBLAST v1.9, using IMGT germline references to assign V/J genes and CDR3. Reads with weak V/J assignments (E-value above 1e-6), missing CDR3, stop codons, out-of-frame junctions, or ambiguous translated residues were removed. A V3J clonotype was defined by an identical inferred V gene, J gene, and CDR3 amino acid sequence. The percentage overlap between two repertoires was calculated by dividing the number of shared unique clonotypes by the size of the smaller repertoire. RTK rarefaction, the Chao1 estimator, and Recon v2.1 estimates of unobserved clonotypes were used to assess repertoire richness. OLGA was used to compute generation probabilities for all TCRbeta clonotypes that the gDNA method yielded from several donors. TCRdb took this table from immuneACCESS and kept in-frame rearrangements with V and J called. Such tables lack part of the clones; where checked against another copy, unresolved V genes explain under half of the gap, and the rest is unexplained. That table furnishes V, J and clone size, whereas the DNA furnished D and trimming. This sample is represented by over a million clones; about 96% of them were singletons. Approximately 1.1% of the sample belongs to the ten largest clones.

The donors were healthy, HIV-negative adults who had no recently reported acute infections or vaccinations. Every donor was a Caucasian adult residing in Nashville, Tennessee, USA. CD4+ T cells were enriched by magnetic negative selection, after which naive cells were positively selected on CD45RA and the negative fraction was taken as the memory subset. Blood was collected by leukapheresis, and PBMCs were isolated by Ficoll-Histopaque density gradient centrifugation and then cryopreserved in liquid nitrogen vapor phase. Analytical flow cytometry was used to check the purity and quantity of every magnetically sorted T cell population. Each sorted fraction had its genomic DNA isolated and then quantified by UV absorbance on a Nanodrop 2000c.

Sequencing used naive CD4+ T cells sorted from blood. The cell subset or site label, read with the paper, signifies: CD45RA+ positively selected. The source of this sequence is a man aged 30 to 45 in good health. The chain links TRBV5-4 with TRBJ2-7; no confident D gene assignment can be made. The CDR3: CASSFEASSYEQYF. The sequence in DNA is TGTGCCAGCAGCTTTGAGGCCAGCTCCTACGAGCAGTACTTC.